Presented here are 16 T cell receptor beta chains from one specimen sequenced in a study of blood T cell repertoires in COVID-19 (dated by TCRdb to about 2020). Libraries were prepared through the immunoSEQ multiplex PCR assay. TCRdb mirrors the immuneACCESS table, restricted to in-frame sequences. Some clones are absent from its copies; in checked studies, under half trace to an unresolved V gene, and the reason for the others is unknown. In this sample the table shows 25,000 to 35,000 clones, over 75% of which occur a single time. The ten largest account for about 17% of the sample. Sequencing was carried out using peripheral blood. The source is a human donor with active COVID-19. The donor label of this sample is uncertain.

V gene TRBV12-3 or TRBV12-4 combines with J gene TRBJ2-3; D is undetermined. Trimming shortened V by 4 bases and J by 6 bases, and 8 bases separated the two germline ends. The length of the CDR3 is 12 residues. The CDR3 sequence: CASSSLRDTQYF. The CDR3 coding sequence is TGTGCCAGCAGTTCCCTGAGGGATACGCAGTATTTT.

J is TRBJ2-2 and V is TRBV5-5; 11 bases line up with TRBD1. The trim removed 3 bases at V and 3 bases at J, leaving 1 base unmatched. Germline assignment: CDR1 SGHKS and CDR2 YYEKEE (reference sequence). This CDR3 has 15 residues. The CDR3 DNA is TGTGCCAGCAGCTGGGGACAGGGGGACACCGGGGAGCTGTTTTTT. This sequence encodes CASSWGQGDTGELFF.

V gene TRBV19 combines with J gene TRBJ1-5, with D unresolved. Germline values: CDR1 LNHDA, CDR2 SQIVND (reference sequence). V dropped 0 bases and J dropped 5 bases, with 11 bases sitting between them. The CDR3 consists of 15 residues. CDR3 nucleotide sequence: TGTGCCAGTAGTATAGATACAGCTGCTTATCAGCCCCAGCATTTT. Its protein product is CASSIDTAAYQPQHF.

This chain joins TRBV12-2 and TRBJ1-6; the D segment call TRBD1 is taken from the table without a DNA check. TRBV12-2 is shown as a pseudogene. The CDR3 spans 13 residues. The CDR3 DNA sequence: TGTGCAAGTCGCTCGACATGTCCCACACCCCTCCACTTT. This gives the protein CASRSTCPTPLHF.

The rearrangement uses TRBV7-9 and TRBJ2-5; the match to TRBD1 covers 8 bases. Germline loops: CDR1 SEHNR, CDR2 FQNEAQ (reference sequence). The CDR3 length is 15 residues. Trimming cost V 5 bases and J 1 base; bases outside gene matches: 6. The CDR3, as DNA: TGTGCCAGCAGCCCCAGGACAGGGTTCCAAGAGACCCAGTACTTC. Translating it yields CASSPRTGFQETQYF.

This chain joins TRBV28 and TRBJ1-5, with D perhaps matching TRBD1 (5 bases). V dropped 8 bases and J dropped 3 bases, with 11 bases sitting between them. CDR3 length: 13 amino acids. Germline V gene data show CDR1 as MDHEN and CDR2 as SYDVKM. In DNA, the CDR3 is TGTGCCAGCGACAGACGAGCCAATCAGCCCCAGCATTTT. This encodes CASDRRANQPQHF.

V usage is TRBV6-5 and J usage is TRBJ1-2; unclear D gene. V was cut by 2 bases and J by 5 bases, with 12 bases left in between. Germline V lookup: CDR1 MNHEY, CDR2 SVGAGI. The CDR3 is 14 amino acids. The CDR3 region has the DNA TGTGCCAGCAGTTACGATGCAGGCGGGTATGGCTACACCTTC. As protein: CASSYDAGGYGYTF.

V is TRBV11-2 and J is TRBJ2-7; D is possibly TRBD2 (6 bases). The CDR3 contains 14 residues. Germline CDR1 and CDR2: SGHAT and FQNNGV. The V end lost 4 bases, the J end lost 4 bases, and 14 bases lay between the germline ends. Written as DNA, the CDR3 is TGTGCCAGCAGCTCAGGGAACCGGGGGTACGAGCAGTACTTC. It yields the protein CASSSGNRGYEQYF. The whole variable domain, filled in from reference TRBV11-2 and TRBJ2-7, reads EAGVAQSPRYKIIEKRQSVAFWCNPISGHATLYWYQQILGQGPKLLIQFQNNGVVDDSQLPKDRFSAERLKGVDSTLKIQPAKLEDSAVYLCASSSGNRGYEQYFGPGTRLTVT.

CDR3 in amino acids: CASSARGEAGSTDTQYF. The CDR3 DNA sequence: TGTGCCAGCAGCGCACGGGGGGAAGCGGGAAGCACAGATACGCAGTATTTT. J is TRBJ2-3 and V is TRBV4-2, with TRBD2 matching 7 bases. After removal of 5 bases from V and 0 bases from J, the junction contained 11 bases not matched to a gene. The germline V gene encodes CDR1 LGHNA and CDR2 YNFKEQ. The CDR3 runs 17 residues.

The chain joins TRBV27 to TRBJ2-2; 8 bases agree with TRBD1. V lost 1 base to trimming and J lost 3 bases; unmatched junction nucleotides: 10. The CDR3 is 18 residues long. Germline V lookup: CDR1 MNHEY, CDR2 SMNVEV (reference sequence). The CDR3 here is CASSLFSETGADTGELFF. The CDR3 DNA reads as TGTGCCAGCAGTTTATTTTCCGAGACAGGGGCGGACACCGGGGAGCTGTTTTTT.

This chain links TRBV5-1 with TRBJ2-2; 9 bases are shared with TRBD2. Germline assignment: CDR1 SGHRS and CDR2 YFSETQ. Trimming cost V 7 bases and J 4 bases; bases outside gene matches: 5. The CDR3 is 14 residues long. CDR3 DNA: TGCGCCAGCGAGGCTAGCGGGGTCACCGGGGAGCTGTTTTTT. Protein sequence: CASEASGVTGELFF.

This chain uses TRBV7-2 with TRBJ2-7; D possibly corresponds to TRBD2 (5 bases). V was pared by 5 bases and J by 0 bases, with 11 bases between. Germline V gene lookup returns CDR1 SGHTA and CDR2 FQGNSA. This CDR3 has 14 amino acids. The CDR3 coding sequence is TGTGCCAGCAGCCTTAGCGTAAGCTCCTACGAGCAGTACTTC. Translated, it gives CASSLSVSSYEQYF.

A single count supports this clone. The CDR3 here is CASSDRGLRTNEKLFF. The CDR3 DNA is TGTGCCAGCAGTGACAGGGGGCTTCGGACTAATGAAAAACTGTTTTTT. This chain uses TRBV2 with TRBJ1-4, with 8 bases matching TRBD1. The germline CDR1 and CDR2 sequences are SNHLY and FYNNEI. The CDR3 runs 16 residues. The J segment lost 2 bases and the V segment lost 3 bases, leaving 5 bases of the junction unmatched.

V is TRBV4-2 and J is TRBJ2-3, with 14 nucleotides matching TRBD2. The CDR3 has 18 residues. Germline V lookup: CDR1 LGHNA, CDR2 YNFKEQ. Trimming cost V 5 bases and J 1 base; bases outside gene matches: 8. CDR3 DNA sequence: TGTGCCAGCAGCAGGGGACTAGCGGGAGATAAAGGCACAGATACGCAGTATTTT. Its protein product is CASSRGLAGDKGTDTQYF.

The J gene is TRBJ1-2, the V gene TRBV19, with a possible D match to TRBD1 (6 bases). V shed 3 bases and J shed 5 bases, with 19 bases lying between them. This CDR3 spans 16 amino acids. Germline assignment: CDR1 LNHDA and CDR2 SQIVND (reference sequence). This chain's CDR3 is CASSIVGTHLLYGYTF. The CDR3 DNA reads TGTGCCAGTAGTATCGTTGGGACACACCTTTTATATGGCTACACCTTC. The entire variable domain, with the rest obtained from reference TRBV19 and TRBJ1-2, is as follows: DGGITQSPKYLFRKEGQNVTLSCEQNLNHDAMYWYRQDPGQGLRLIYYSQIVNDFQKGDIAEGYSVSREKKESFPLTVTSAQKNPTAFYLCASSIVGTHLLYGYTFGSGTRLTVV.

This sequence joins TRBV15 and TRBJ2-2; 7 positions agree with TRBD2. CDR1 and CDR2 (germline): LNHNV, YYDKDF (reference sequence). The CDR3 loop spans 16 amino acids. J gave up 2 bases and V 6 bases, and 9 bases lay outside the gene matches. In DNA form, the CDR3 reads TGTGCCACCAGAGCCCCGGGGGGACTCAACACCGGGGAGCTGTTTTTT. Translated, it gives CATRAPGGLNTGELFF.